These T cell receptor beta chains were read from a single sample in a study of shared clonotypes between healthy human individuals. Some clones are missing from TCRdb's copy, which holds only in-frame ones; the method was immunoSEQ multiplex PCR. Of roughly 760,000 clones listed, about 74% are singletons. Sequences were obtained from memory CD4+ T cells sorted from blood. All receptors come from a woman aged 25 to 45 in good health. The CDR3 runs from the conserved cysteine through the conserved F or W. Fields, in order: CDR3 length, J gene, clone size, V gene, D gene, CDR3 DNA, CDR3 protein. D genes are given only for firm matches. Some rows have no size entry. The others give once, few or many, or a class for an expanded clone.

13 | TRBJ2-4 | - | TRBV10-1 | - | TGCGCCAGCAGTGAGTCGGGGGCCACCCATCAGTACTTC | CASSESGATHQYF
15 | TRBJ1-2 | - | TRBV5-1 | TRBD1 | TGCGCCAGCAGCTTGGCTGGGACAGGCCTCTATGGCTACACCTTC | CASSLAGTGLYGYTF
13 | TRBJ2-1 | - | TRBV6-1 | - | TGTGCCAGCAGTGAAGTCCGGGGCGATGAGCAGTTCTTC | CASSEVRGDEQFF
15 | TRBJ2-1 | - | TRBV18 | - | TGTGCCAGCTCACCAGGGGCGGAACATTACAATGAGCAGTTCTTC | CASSPGAEHYNEQFF
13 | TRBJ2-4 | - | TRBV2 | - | TGTGCCAGCAGCGAAAACAGGGTAAACATTCAGTACTTC | CASSENRVNIQYF
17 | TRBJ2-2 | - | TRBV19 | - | TGTGCCAGTACCACATACCCGGGAGGGGGCAACACCGGGGAGCTGTTTTTT | CASTTYPGGGNTGELFF
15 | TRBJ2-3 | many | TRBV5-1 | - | TGCGCCAGCAGTCGGGGAACAGGCGTGACAGATACGCAGTATTTT | CASSRGTGVTDTQYF
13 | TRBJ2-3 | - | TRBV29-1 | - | TGCAGCGTTGAAGAGGACCATGTTAATACGCAGTATTTT | CSVEEDHVNTQYF
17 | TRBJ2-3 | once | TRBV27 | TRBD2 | TGTGCCAGCAGTGTCACTTTAGCGGGAGGGGGAGCAGATACGCAGTATTTT | CASSVTLAGGGADTQYF
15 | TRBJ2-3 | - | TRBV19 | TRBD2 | TGTGCCAGTAGTCCCCAAACGGGACTAGCGGAAACGCAGTATTTT | CASSPQTGLAETQYF
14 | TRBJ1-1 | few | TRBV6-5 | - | TGTGCCAGCAGTTACAACCGCTTGAACACTGAAGCTTTCTTT | CASSYNRLNTEAFF
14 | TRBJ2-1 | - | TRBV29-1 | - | TGCAGCGTTGATCTCCCGAACTCCTACAATGAGCAGTTCTTC | CSVDLPNSYNEQFF
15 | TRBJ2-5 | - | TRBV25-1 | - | TGTGCCAGCAGTGAATCCCGTGGGGCCCAAGAGACCCAGTACTTC | CASSESRGAQETQYF
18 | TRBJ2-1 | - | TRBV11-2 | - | TGTGCCAGCAGCTCAGAATGGACAGGGAGGGCACATTACAATGAGCAGTTCTTC | CASSSEWTGRAHYNEQFF
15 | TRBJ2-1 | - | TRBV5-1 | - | TGCGCCAGCAGCTGGAACCCTAGCGAGAGGGATGAGCAGTTCTTC | CASSWNPSERDEQFF
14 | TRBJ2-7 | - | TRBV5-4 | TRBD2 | TGTGCCAGCAGTCTAGCGGGACAAGCCTACGAGCAGTACTTC | CASSLAGQAYEQYF
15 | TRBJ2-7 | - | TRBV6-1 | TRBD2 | TGTGCCAGCATTAGCGGGACTAGCGGTTCCTACGAGCAGTACTTC | CASISGTSGSYEQYF
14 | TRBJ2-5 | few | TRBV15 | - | TGTGCCACCAGCAGTTCCGGCAGGGGAGAGACCCAGTACTTC | CATSSSGRGETQYF
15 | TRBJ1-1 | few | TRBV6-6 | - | TGTGCCAGCAGGTACTCCGGGACGGAGCACGGGGAAGCTTTCTTT | CASRYSGTEHGEAFF
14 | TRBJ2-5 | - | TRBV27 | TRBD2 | TGTGCCAGCAGTTCCCGGACTAGTGTGGAGACCCAGTACTTC | CASSSRTSVETQYF
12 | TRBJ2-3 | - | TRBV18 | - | TGTGCCAGCTCACAGAGCACAGATACGCAGTATTTT | CASSQSTDTQYF
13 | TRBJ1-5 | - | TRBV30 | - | TGTGCCTGGAGTTCCGGGGGGAATCAGCCCCAGCATTTT | CAWSSGGNQPQHF
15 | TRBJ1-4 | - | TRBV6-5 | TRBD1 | TGTGCCAGCAGTTACTCGGGGACAGGAGGTGAAAAACTGTTTTTT | CASSYSGTGGEKLFF
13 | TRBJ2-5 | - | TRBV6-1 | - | TGTGCCAGCAGTGAACAGGGGTTTGAGACCCAGTACTTC | CASSEQGFETQYF
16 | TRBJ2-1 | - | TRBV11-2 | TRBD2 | TGTGCCAGCGCCGGGGCGGGGCTAGCGGAAATCCCTTTGGGGTTCTTC | CASAGAGLAEIPLGFF
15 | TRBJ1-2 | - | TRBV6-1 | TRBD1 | TGTGCCAGCAGTGACCATTCAGGGGGAAGCTATGGCTACACCTTC | CASSDHSGGSYGYTF
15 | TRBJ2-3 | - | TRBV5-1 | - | TGCGCCAGCAGCTTAACCGGGACCAGCACAGATACGCAGTATTTT | CASSLTGTSTDTQYF
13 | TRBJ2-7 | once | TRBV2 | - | TGTGCCAGCAACGCAGGGCAGCCCTACGAGCAGTACTTC | CASNAGQPYEQYF
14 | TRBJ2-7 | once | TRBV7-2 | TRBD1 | TGTGCCAGCAGCTCTCCGACAGGGCCCTACGAGCAGTACTTC | CASSSPTGPYEQYF
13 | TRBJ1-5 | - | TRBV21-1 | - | TGTGCCAGCAGTGGTCGGAGCAATCAGCCCCAGCATTTT | CASSGRSNQPQHF
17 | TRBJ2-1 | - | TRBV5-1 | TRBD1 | TGCGCCAGCAGCAACCGGGACAGGGTATTACTCTACAATGAGCAGTTCTTC | CASSNRDRVLLYNEQFF
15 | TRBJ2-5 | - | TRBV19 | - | TGTGCCAGTAGTCGAATGGGGGGAAGCCAAGAGACCCAGTACTTC | CASSRMGGSQETQYF
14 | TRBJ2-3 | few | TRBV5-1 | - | TGCGCCAGCAGCCCCGGGACGCTCACAGATACGCAGTATTTT | CASSPGTLTDTQYF
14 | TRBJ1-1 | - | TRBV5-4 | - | TGTGCCAGCAGTCGAGCGGGCATAAACACTGAAGCTTTCTTT | CASSRAGINTEAFF
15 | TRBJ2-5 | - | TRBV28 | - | TGTGCCAGCAGGACCGGAGGGAGCATACAAGAGACCCAGTACTTC | CASRTGGSIQETQYF
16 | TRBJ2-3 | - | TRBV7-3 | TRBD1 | TGTGCCAGCAGCCAACCGGGACAGGGGGCCTCAGATACGCAGTATTTT | CASSQPGQGASDTQYF
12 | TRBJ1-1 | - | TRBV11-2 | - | TGTGCCAGCAGATTAACGAACACTGAAGCTTTCTTT | CASRLTNTEAFF
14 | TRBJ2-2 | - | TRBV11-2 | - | TGTGCCAGCAGCTTAGCCAATTTCGCCGGGGAGCTGTTTTTT | CASSLANFAGELFF
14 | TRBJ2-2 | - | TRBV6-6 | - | TGTGCCAGCAGCCTACTCAGGGACGGCGGGGAGCTGTTTTTT | CASSLLRDGGELFF
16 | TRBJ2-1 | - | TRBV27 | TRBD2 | TGTGCCAGCAGACCATCGGGGGGGAGTGTACACAATGAGCAGTTCTTC | CASRPSGGSVHNEQFF
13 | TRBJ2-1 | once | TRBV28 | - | TGTGCCAGCAGTTTCGCGGAGGACAATGAGCAGTTCTTC | CASSFAEDNEQFF
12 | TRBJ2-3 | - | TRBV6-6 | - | TGTGCCAGCAGCCCCCCCGGGGATACGCAGTATTTT | CASSPPGDTQYF
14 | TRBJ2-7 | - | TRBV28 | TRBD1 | TGTGCCAGCAGTAAAGGACAGGGGTTGGGTGAGCAGTACTTC | CASSKGQGLGEQYF
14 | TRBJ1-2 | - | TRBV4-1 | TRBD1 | TGCGCCAGCAGCAAACTACAGGGGGAGGTTGGCTACACCTTC | CASSKLQGEVGYTF
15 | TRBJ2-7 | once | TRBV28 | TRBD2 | TGTGCCAGCAGAAAAGGACTAGCGGGGGGTTACGAGCAGTACTTC | CASRKGLAGGYEQYF
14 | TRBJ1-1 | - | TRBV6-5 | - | TGTGCCAGCAGCTACAGCTTCAAGAACACTGAAGCTTTCTTT | CASSYSFKNTEAFF
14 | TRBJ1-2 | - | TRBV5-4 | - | TGTGCCAGCAGCCTTCCAGGGTGGGGAGGAGGCTACACCTTC | CASSLPGWGGGYTF
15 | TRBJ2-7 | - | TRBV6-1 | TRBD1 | TGTGCCAGCGTTTCCCCGGACAGGGGGACGTACGAGCAGTACTTC | CASVSPDRGTYEQYF
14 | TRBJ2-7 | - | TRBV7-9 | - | TGTGCCAGCAGCTCGATCGACGGTAGCTACGAGCAGTACTTC | CASSSIDGSYEQYF
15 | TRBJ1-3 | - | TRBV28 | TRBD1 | TGTGCCAGCAGTTCCACAGGGGAGGGTAGTAACACCATATATTTT | CASSSTGEGSNTIYF
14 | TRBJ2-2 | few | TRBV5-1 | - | TGCGCCAGCATGGTGGGGACGAACACCGGGGAGCTGTTTTTT | CASMVGTNTGELFF
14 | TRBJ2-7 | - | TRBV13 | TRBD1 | TGTGCCACCTGCCCGGGACAGGGGACATGCGAGCAGTACTTC | CATCPGQGTCEQYF
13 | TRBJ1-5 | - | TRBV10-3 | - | TGTGCCATCAGTGAGTCGTACAATCAGCCCCAGCATTTT | CAISESYNQPQHF
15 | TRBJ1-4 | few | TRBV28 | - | TGTGCCAGCAGTTCCCCCGGTCGGGGCCATGAAAAACTGTTTTTT | CASSSPGRGHEKLFF